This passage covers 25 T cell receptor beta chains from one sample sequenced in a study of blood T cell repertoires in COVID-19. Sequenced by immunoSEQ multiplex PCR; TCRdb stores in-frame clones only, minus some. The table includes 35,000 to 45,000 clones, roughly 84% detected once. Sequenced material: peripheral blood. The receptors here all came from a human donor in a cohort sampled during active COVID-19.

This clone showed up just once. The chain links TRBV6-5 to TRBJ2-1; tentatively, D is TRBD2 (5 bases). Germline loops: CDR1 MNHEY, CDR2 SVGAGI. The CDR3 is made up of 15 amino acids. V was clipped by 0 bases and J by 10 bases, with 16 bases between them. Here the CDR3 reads CASSYSTASLMEQFF. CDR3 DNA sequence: TGTGCCAGCAGTTACTCGACGGCTAGCCTCATGGAGCAGTTCTTC.

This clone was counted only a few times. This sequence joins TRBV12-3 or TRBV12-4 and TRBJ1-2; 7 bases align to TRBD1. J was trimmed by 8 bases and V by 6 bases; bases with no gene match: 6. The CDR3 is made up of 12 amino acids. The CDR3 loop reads CASRDPGGGYTF. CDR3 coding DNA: TGTGCCAGCAGAGACCCAGGGGGAGGCTACACCTTC.

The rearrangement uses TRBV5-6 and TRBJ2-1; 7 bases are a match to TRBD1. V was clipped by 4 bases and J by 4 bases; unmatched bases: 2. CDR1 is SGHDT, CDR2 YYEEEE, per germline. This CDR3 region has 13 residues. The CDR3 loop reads CASSPTGYNEQFF. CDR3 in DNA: TGTGCCAGCAGCCCGACAGGGTACAATGAGCAGTTCTTC.

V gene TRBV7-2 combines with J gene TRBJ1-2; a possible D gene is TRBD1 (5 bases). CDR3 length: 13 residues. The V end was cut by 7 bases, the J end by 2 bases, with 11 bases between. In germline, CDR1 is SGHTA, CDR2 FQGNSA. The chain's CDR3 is CASTPGGNYGYTF. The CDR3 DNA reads TGTGCCAGCACCCCTGGGGGGAACTATGGCTACACCTTC.

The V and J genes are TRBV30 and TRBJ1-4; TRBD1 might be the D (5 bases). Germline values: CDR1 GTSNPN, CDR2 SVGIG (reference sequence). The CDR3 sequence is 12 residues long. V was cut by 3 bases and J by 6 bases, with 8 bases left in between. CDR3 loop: CAWRWGDEKLFF. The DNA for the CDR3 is TGTGCCTGGAGGTGGGGGGATGAAAAACTGTTTTTT.

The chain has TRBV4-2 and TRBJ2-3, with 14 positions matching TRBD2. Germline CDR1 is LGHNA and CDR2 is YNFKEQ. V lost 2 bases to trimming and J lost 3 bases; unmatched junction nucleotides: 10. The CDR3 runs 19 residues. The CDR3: CASSQRVGLAGGWTDTQYF. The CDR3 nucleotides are TGTGCCAGCAGCCAAAGGGTTGGACTAGCGGGGGGATGGACAGATACGCAGTATTTT.

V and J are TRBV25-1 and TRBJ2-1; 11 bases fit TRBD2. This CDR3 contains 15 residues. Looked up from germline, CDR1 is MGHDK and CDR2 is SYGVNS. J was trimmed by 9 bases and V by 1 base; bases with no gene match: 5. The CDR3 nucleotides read TGTGCCAGCAGTGAATTAGCGGGGGGGATTGGTGAGCAGTTCTTC. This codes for CASSELAGGIGEQFF. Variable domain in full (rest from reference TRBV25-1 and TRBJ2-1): EADIYQTPRYLVIGTGKKITLECSQTMGHDKMYWYQQDPGMELHLIHYSYGVNSTEKGDLSSESTVSRIRTEHFPLTLESARPSHTSQYLCASSELAGGIGEQFFGPGTRLTVL.

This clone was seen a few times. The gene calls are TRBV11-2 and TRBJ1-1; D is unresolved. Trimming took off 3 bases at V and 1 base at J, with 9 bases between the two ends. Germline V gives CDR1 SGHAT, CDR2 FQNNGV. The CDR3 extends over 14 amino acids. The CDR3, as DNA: TGTGCCAGCAGCTTTGAGGGTAAGAACACTGAAGCTTTCTTT. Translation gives CASSFEGKNTEAFF.

The CDR3 loop reads CAISEGPGTRPSTDTQYF. CDR3 nucleotides: TGTGCCATCAGTGAAGGACCGGGGACAAGGCCTAGCACAGATACGCAGTATTTT. V usage is TRBV10-3 and J usage is TRBJ2-3; TRBD1 might be the D (6 bases). This CDR3 is built from 18 residues. Between the trimmed V and J ends, which lost 3 bases and 0 bases, there was a span of 19 bases. Germline V gives CDR1 ENHRY, CDR2 SYGVKD.

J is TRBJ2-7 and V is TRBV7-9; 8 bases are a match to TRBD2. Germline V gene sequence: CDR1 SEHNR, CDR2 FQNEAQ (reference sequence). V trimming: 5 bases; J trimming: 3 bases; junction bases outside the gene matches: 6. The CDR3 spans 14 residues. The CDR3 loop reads CASSKTSGNYEQYF. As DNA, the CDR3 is TGTGCCAGCAGCAAAACTAGCGGCAACTACGAGCAGTACTTC.

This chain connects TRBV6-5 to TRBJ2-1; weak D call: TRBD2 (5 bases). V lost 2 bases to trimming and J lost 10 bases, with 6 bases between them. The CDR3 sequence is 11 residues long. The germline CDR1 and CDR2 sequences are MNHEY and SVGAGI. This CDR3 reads CASSYGGEQFF. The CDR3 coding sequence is TGTGCCAGCAGTTACGGAGGAGAGCAGTTCTTC.

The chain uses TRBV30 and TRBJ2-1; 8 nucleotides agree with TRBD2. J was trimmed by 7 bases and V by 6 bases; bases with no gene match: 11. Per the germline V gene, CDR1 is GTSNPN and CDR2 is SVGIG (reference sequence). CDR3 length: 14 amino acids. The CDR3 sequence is CACAILGGGNEQFF. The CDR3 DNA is TGTGCCTGCGCAATCCTCGGGGGGGGGAATGAGCAGTTCTTC.

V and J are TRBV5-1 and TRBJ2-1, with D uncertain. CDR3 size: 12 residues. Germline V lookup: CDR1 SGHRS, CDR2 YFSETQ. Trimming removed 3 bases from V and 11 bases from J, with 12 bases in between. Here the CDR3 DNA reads TGCGCCAGCAGCTCAAATAGCCGCCAGCAGTTCTTC. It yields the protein CASSSNSRQQFF.

CDR3 region: CASSDHRGSYEQYF. The CDR3 DNA is TGCGCCAGCAGTGACCACAGGGGAAGTTACGAGCAGTACTTC. The chain employs TRBV10-1 and TRBJ2-7, with 7 bases identical to TRBD1. This CDR3 spans 14 amino acids. CDR1 WNHNN and CDR2 SYGVQD come from the germline V gene (reference sequence). Losses at the gene ends were 3 bases for V and 4 bases for J; bases not matched to a gene: 6.

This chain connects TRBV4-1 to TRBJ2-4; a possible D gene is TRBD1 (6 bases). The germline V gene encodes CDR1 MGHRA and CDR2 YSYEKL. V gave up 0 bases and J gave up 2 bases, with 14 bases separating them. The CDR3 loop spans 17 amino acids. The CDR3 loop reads CASSQDRSGDTKNIQYF. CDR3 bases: TGCGCCAGCAGCCAAGATCGGTCAGGGGATACCAAAAACATTCAGTACTTC.

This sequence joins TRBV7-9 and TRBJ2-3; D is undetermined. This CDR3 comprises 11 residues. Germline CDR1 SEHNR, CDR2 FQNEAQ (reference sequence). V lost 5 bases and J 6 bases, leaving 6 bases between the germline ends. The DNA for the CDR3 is TGTGCCAGCAGCCCCATCGATACGCAGTATTTT. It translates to CASSPIDTQYF.

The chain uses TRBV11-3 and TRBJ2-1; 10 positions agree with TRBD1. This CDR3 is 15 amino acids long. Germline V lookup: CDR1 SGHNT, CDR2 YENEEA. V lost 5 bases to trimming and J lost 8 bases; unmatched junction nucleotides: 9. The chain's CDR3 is CASSPGQGKVHEQFF. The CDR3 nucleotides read TGTGCCAGCAGCCCGGGACAGGGGAAGGTCCATGAGCAGTTCTTC. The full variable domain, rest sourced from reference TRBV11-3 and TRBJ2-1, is EAGVVQSPRYKIIEKKQPVAFWCNPISGHNTLYWYLQNLGQGPELLIRYENEEAVDDSQLPKDRFSAERLKGVDSTLKIQPAELGDSAVYLCASSPGQGKVHEQFFGPGTRLTVL.

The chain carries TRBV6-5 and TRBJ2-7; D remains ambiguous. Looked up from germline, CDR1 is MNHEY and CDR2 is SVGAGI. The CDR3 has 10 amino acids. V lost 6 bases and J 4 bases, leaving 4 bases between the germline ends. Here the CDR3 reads CASRTYEQYF. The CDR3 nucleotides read TGTGCCAGCAGGACTTACGAGCAGTACTTC.

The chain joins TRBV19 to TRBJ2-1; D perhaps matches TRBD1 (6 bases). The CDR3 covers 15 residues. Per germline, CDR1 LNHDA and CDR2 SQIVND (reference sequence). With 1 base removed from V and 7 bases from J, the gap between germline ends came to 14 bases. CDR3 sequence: CASSIVLGTPNEQFF. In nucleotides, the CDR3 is TGTGCCAGTAGTATAGTGCTCGGGACACCTAATGAGCAGTTCTTC.

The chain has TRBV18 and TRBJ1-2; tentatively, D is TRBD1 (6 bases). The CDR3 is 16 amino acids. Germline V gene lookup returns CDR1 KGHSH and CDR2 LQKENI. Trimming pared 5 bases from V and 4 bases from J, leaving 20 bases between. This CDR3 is CASSSQGGADGYGYTF. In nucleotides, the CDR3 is TGTGCCAGCTCATCACAAGGGGGAGCGGACGGCTATGGCTACACCTTC.

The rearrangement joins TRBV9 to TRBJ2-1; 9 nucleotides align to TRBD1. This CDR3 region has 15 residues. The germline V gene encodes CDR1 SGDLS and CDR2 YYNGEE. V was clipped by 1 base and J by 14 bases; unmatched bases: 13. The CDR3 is CASSVSPSSGTGKFF. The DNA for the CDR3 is TGTGCCAGCAGCGTATCCCCATCCTCCGGGACAGGGAAGTTCTTC.

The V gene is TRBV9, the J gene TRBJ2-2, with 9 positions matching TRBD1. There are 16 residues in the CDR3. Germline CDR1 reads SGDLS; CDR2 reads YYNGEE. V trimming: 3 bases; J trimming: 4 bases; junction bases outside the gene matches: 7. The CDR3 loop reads CASSAPGQGSTGELFF. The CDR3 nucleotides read TGTGCCAGCAGCGCCCCGGGACAGGGAAGCACCGGGGAGCTGTTTTTT.

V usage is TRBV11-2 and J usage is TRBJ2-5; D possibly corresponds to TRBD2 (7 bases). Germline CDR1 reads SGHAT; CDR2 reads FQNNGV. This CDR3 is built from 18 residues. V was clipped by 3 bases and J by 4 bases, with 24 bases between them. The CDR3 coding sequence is TGTGCCAGCAGCTTTGATCTCCAGACTACGGGGGGCCGAGAGACCCAGTACTTC. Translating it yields CASSFDLQTTGGRETQYF.

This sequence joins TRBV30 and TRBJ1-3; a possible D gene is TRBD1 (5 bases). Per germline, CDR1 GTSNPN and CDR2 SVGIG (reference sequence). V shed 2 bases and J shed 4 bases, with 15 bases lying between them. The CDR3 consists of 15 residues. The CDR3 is CAWSNPGFRGNTIYF. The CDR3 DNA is TGTGCCTGGAGTAACCCAGGGTTCAGAGGAAACACCATATATTTT.

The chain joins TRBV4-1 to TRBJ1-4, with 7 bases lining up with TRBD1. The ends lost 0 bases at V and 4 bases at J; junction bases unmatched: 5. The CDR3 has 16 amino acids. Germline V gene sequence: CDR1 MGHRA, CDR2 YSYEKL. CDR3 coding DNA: TGCGCCAGCAGCCAAGACCGGGACAGCTTTAATGAAAAACTGTTTTTT. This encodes CASSQDRDSFNEKLFF.